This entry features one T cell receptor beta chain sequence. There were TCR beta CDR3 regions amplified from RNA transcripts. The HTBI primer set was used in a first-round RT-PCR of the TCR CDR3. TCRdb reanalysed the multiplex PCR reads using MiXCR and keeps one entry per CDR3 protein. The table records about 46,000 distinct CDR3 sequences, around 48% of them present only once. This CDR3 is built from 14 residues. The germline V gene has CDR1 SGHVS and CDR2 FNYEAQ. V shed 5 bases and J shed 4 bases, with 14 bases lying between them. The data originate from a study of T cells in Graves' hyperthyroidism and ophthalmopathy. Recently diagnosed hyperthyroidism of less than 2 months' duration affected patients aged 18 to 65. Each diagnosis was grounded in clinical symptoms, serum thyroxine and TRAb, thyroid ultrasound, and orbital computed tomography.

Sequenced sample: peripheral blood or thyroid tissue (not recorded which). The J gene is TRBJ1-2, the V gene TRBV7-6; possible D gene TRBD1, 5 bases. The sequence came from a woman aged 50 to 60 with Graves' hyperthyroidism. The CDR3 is CASSSGSGGYGYTF. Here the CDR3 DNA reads TGTGCCAGCAGCAGCGGGTCCGGGGGCTATGGCTACACCTTC.